This is a list of T cell receptor beta chains from one sample in a study of blood T cell repertoires in COVID-19. Libraries were prepared by immunoSEQ multiplex PCR; TCRdb keeps only in-frame clonotypes and omits some of them. The sample shows about 88,000 clones, 86% of them seen only once. The source material was peripheral blood. These receptors were obtained from a human donor in a cohort sampled during active COVID-19. Each CDR3 is given with its conserved first and last residue. D genes are given only for firm matches.

TRBJ1-6,-,TRBV29-1,CSVAVGAGDSPLHF,TGCAGCGTTGCAGTGGGGGCCGGGGATTCACCCCTCCACTTT
TRBJ2-1,TRBD1,TRBV6-5,CASSSTGWSYNEQFF,TGTGCCAGCAGTTCGACAGGGTGGTCCTACAATGAGCAGTTCTTC
TRBJ2-1,TRBD2,TRBV12-5,CASGFSGRASGEQFF,TGTGCTAGTGGTTTCAGCGGGAGGGCCTCTGGTGAGCAGTTCTTC
TRBJ2-2,TRBD1,TRBV2,CASSVDRANGELFF,TGTGCCAGCAGTGTGGACAGGGCCAACGGGGAGCTGTTTTTT
TRBJ2-1,TRBD2,TRBV7-9,CASGFPPGTSGRNEQFF,TGTGCCAGCGGATTCCCCCCCGGGACTAGCGGGAGGAATGAGCAGTTCTTC
TRBJ2-1,-,TRBV15,CATSRGDGGGGQFF,TGTGCCACCAGCAGAGGCGATGGGGGAGGGGGGCAGTTCTTC
TRBJ2-3,-,TRBV5-4,CASSSGGGRATDTQYF,TGTGCCAGCAGCTCCGGGGGAGGTCGGGCTACAGATACGCAGTATTTT
TRBJ2-2,TRBD2,TRBV5-4,CASSPGLAANTGELFF,TGTGCCAGCAGCCCCGGACTAGCGGCGAACACCGGGGAGCTGTTTTTT
TRBJ2-5,TRBD2,TRBV7-2,CASSLASGRETQYF,TGTGCCAGCAGCTTAGCTAGCGGGAGAGAGACCCAGTACTTC
TRBJ2-1,TRBD2,TRBV3-1/TRBV3-2,CASSRKLADLYNEQFF,TGTGCCAGCAGTCGGAAACTAGCGGACTTGTACAATGAGCAGTTCTTC
TRBJ2-2,TRBD2,TRBV5-1,CASSPVGLAGGPRLTGELFF,TGCGCCAGCAGCCCGGTTGGACTAGCGGGGGGCCCCCGGCTCACCGGGGAGCTGTTTTTT
TRBJ2-1,TRBD2,TRBV9,CASSEMGLAGDEQFF,TGTGCCAGCAGCGAAATGGGACTAGCGGGAGATGAGCAGTTCTTC
TRBJ1-3,-,TRBV19,CASSISRSSGNTIYF,TGTGCCAGTAGTATTTCGCGGTCCTCTGGAAACACCATATATTTT